A single sample gave rise to the 6 T cell receptor beta chains below, sequenced in a study of neurological immune-mediated disorders. One entry per CDR3 protein, called by TCRdb with MiXCR from the 5' RACE reads. Among 60,000 to 85,000 distinct CDR3 sequences listed, roughly 4.4% were seen once. Sequenced material: PBMCs. The receptors originated from a woman in her seventies with multiple sclerosis.

This clonotype showed up many times. The chain uses TRBV7-2 and TRBJ1-1, with 11 bases lining up with TRBD1. Germline V lookup: CDR1 SGHTA, CDR2 FQGNSA. V shed 1 base and J 11 bases; nucleotides not matched to a gene: 3. The CDR3 consists of 13 residues. CDR3 in amino acids: CASSLGTGGFAFF. CDR3 coding DNA: TGTGCCAGCAGCTTAGGGACAGGGGGCTTCGCTTTCTTT. The whole variable domain, filled in from reference TRBV7-2 and TRBJ1-1, reads GAGVSQSPSNKVTEKGKDVELRCDPISGHTALYWYRQSLGQGLEFLIYFQGNSAPDKSGLPSDRFSAERTGGSVSTLTIQRTQQEDSAVYLCASSLGTGGFAFFGQGTRLTVV.

This clonotype appeared many times. The chain has TRBV5-6 and TRBJ2-2; TRBD2 might be the D (5 bases). The CDR3 runs 15 residues. Trimming left V 4 bases short and J 5 bases short, with 15 bases between. Germline loops: CDR1 SGHDT, CDR2 YYEEEE. In nucleotides, the CDR3 is TGTGCCAGCAGCGGAGGACGGAAGAATACCGGGGAGCTGTTTTTT. Protein product: CASSGGRKNTGELFF.

This clonotype was detected ten times or more. This sequence joins TRBV4-1 and TRBJ2-1; 9 nucleotides line up with TRBD2. The CDR3 length is 17 residues. Germline CDR1 and CDR2: MGHRA and YSYEKL. V dropped 3 bases and J dropped 4; count of bases not matched to a gene: 10. In DNA, the CDR3 is TGCGCCAGCAGCCAGGACGGTAGCGGGAGAGGGTACAATGAGCAGTTCTTC. Amino acids: CASSQDGSGRGYNEQFF.

This clonotype was counted a few times. The V and J genes are TRBV21-1 and TRBJ2-4; the table's D call TRBD1 went unverified against the DNA. TRBV21-1 constitutes a pseudogene. The length of the CDR3 is 20 residues. CDR3 DNA sequence: TGTGCCAGCAGCAAATTTCGTTGGACCGGGGTTCTAGCGTTCCATAACATTCAGTACTTC. Translating gives CASSKFRWTGVLAFHNIQYF.

This clonotype was seen many times. The V and J genes are TRBV11-2 and TRBJ1-1; D unclear. This CDR3 spans 15 amino acids. In germline, CDR1 is SGHAT, CDR2 FQNNGV. With 5 bases removed from V and 0 bases from J, the gap between germline ends came to 13 bases. The CDR3 DNA reads TGTGCCAGCAGCACCGACCCGATCCTGAACACTGAAGCTTTCTTT. Its translation: CASSTDPILNTEAFF.

This clonotype came up many times. The chain employs TRBV4-2 and TRBJ2-7; 14 bases align to TRBD2. Germline V gene data show CDR1 as LGHNA and CDR2 as YNFKEQ. The CDR3 sequence is 16 residues long. The trim removed 1 base at V and 6 bases at J, leaving 5 bases unmatched. The CDR3 loop reads CASSQATSGRASEQYF. The CDR3 region has the DNA TGTGCCAGCAGCCAAGCGACTAGCGGGAGGGCGAGCGAGCAGTACTTC.